This is a list of T cell receptor beta chains from one sample in a study of response to subunit inactivated influenza vaccine. One entry per CDR3 protein results from TCRdb running MiXCR on the RT-PCR reads. Of approximately 520,000 distinct CDR3 sequences in the sample, 16% were seen once. Sample: CD4+ T cells sorted from PBMCs, taken less than 30 months after vaccination. These TCRs come from a man between 50 and 70 years old who received an inactivated influenza vaccine. The CDR3 runs from the conserved cysteine through the conserved F or W. D genes are given only for firm matches. Not every row has a clone size; where given, it reads once, few, many or a size class.

j_call: TRBJ1-3
d_call: .
clone_size: .
v_call: TRBV12-3/TRBV12-4
cdr3_nt: TGTGCCAGCAGGGAAACGCTTGCCCCTGGAAACACCATATATTTT
cdr3_aa: CASRETLAPGNTIYF

j_call: TRBJ2-7
d_call: .
clone_size: .
v_call: TRBV2
cdr3_nt: TGTGCCAGCAGACTAACCTACGAGCAGTACTTC
cdr3_aa: CASRLTYEQYF

j_call: TRBJ1-1
d_call: .
clone_size: few
v_call: TRBV12-3/TRBV12-4
cdr3_nt: TGTGCCAGCAGTTTAGGAGTGGGGATGAACACTGAAGCTTTCTTT
cdr3_aa: CASSLGVGMNTEAFF

j_call: TRBJ1-5
d_call: .
clone_size: few
v_call: TRBV24-1
cdr3_nt: TGTGCCACCAGTGATTCCAATACGGGGCAGCATTTT
cdr3_aa: CATSDSNTGQHF

j_call: TRBJ2-3
d_call: .
clone_size: .
v_call: TRBV7-9
cdr3_nt: TGTGCCACCAGCTTATTGGCAGATACGCAGTATTTT
cdr3_aa: CATSLLADTQYF

j_call: TRBJ1-1
d_call: .
clone_size: few
v_call: TRBV15
cdr3_nt: TGTGCCACCAGCAGAGATCTAAGGCAGGGAAGCACTGAAGCTTTCTTT
cdr3_aa: CATSRDLRQGSTEAFF

j_call: TRBJ1-2
d_call: .
clone_size: .
v_call: TRBV29-1
cdr3_nt: TGCAGCGTTGATCTCCGCGCCCCAGGGGTTCGGGATGCGGGCTACACCTTC
cdr3_aa: CSVDLRAPGVRDAGYTF

j_call: TRBJ2-2
d_call: .
clone_size: .
v_call: TRBV2
cdr3_nt: TGTGCCAGCAGTGAAGCGGGAGGGAACACCGGGGAGCTGTTTTTT
cdr3_aa: CASSEAGGNTGELFF

j_call: TRBJ1-2
d_call: .
clone_size: .
v_call: TRBV3-1
cdr3_nt: TGTGCCAGCAGCCAAGAATCGTTGTGGATTTCTGGCTATGGCTACACCTTC
cdr3_aa: CASSQESLWISGYGYTF

j_call: TRBJ2-1
d_call: TRBD2
clone_size: few
v_call: TRBV20-1
cdr3_nt: TGCAGTGCTAGTGGTAGCGGGAGCATGGGGCAGTTCTTC
cdr3_aa: CSASGSGSMGQFF

j_call: TRBJ1-2
d_call: .
clone_size: many
v_call: TRBV5-1
cdr3_nt: TGCGCCAGCAGCTTGGCCTACAGGAGGGGCTATGGCTACACCTTC
cdr3_aa: CASSLAYRRGYGYTF

j_call: TRBJ1-2
d_call: .
clone_size: many
v_call: TRBV11-2
cdr3_nt: TGTGCCAGCAGCTTCTCAGTGTCATCCCACTATGGCTACACCTTC
cdr3_aa: CASSFSVSSHYGYTF

j_call: TRBJ1-5
d_call: .
clone_size: .
v_call: TRBV10-3
cdr3_nt: TGTGCCATCAGTGAGTCGGAGCCCCAACATCGACCCCAGCATTTT
cdr3_aa: CAISESEPQHRPQHF

j_call: TRBJ2-1
d_call: .
clone_size: .
v_call: TRBV20-1
cdr3_nt: TGCAGTGCTAGCCGACCGGGACTCTCCTACAATGAGCAGTTCTTC
cdr3_aa: CSASRPGLSYNEQFF

j_call: TRBJ2-3
d_call: TRBD2
clone_size: .
v_call: TRBV4-1
cdr3_nt: TGCGCCAGCAGCCAAAGGGGGACTAGCGGGGCTGATACGCAGTATTTT
cdr3_aa: CASSQRGTSGADTQYF

j_call: TRBJ2-5
d_call: .
clone_size: .
v_call: TRBV24-1
cdr3_nt: TGTGCCACCAGTGATCGTAAGGGGGGGCGTGAGACCCAGTACTTC
cdr3_aa: CATSDRKGGRETQYF

j_call: TRBJ1-1
d_call: .
clone_size: many
v_call: TRBV20-1
cdr3_nt: TGCAGTGCTATGGGACTGATGAACACTGAAGCTTTCTTT
cdr3_aa: CSAMGLMNTEAFF

j_call: TRBJ2-5
d_call: .
clone_size: .
v_call: TRBV7-2
cdr3_nt: TGTGCCAGCAGTGCCGGGACTTTAGAGACCCAGTACTTC
cdr3_aa: CASSAGTLETQYF

j_call: TRBJ1-5
d_call: TRBD1
clone_size: .
v_call: TRBV2
cdr3_nt: TGTGCCAGCAGGGGGACAGAGCATAGCAATCAGCCCCAGCATTTT
cdr3_aa: CASRGTEHSNQPQHF

j_call: TRBJ2-1
d_call: TRBD2
clone_size: few
v_call: TRBV15
cdr3_nt: TGTGCCACCAGCAGAGAGCTTAGCGGGGTTTACAATGAGCAGTTCTTC
cdr3_aa: CATSRELSGVYNEQFF

j_call: TRBJ2-7
d_call: .
clone_size: .
v_call: TRBV6-5
cdr3_nt: TGTGCCAGCAGTTACTCGTCGGCCTTTAACTACGAGCAGTACTTC
cdr3_aa: CASSYSSAFNYEQYF

j_call: TRBJ2-1
d_call: TRBD2
clone_size: few
v_call: TRBV20-1
cdr3_nt: TGCAGTGCGATGATCGGGGGGGGATACAATGAGCAGTTCTTC
cdr3_aa: CSAMIGGGYNEQFF

j_call: TRBJ2-1
d_call: .
clone_size: .
v_call: TRBV11-2
cdr3_nt: TGTGCCAGCAGCTTATTCCAACTTAGCTCCTACAATGAGCAGTTCTTC
cdr3_aa: CASSLFQLSSYNEQFF

j_call: TRBJ1-4
d_call: .
clone_size: few
v_call: TRBV4-1
cdr3_nt: TGCGCCAGCAGTCTTGGGGTTCAGGAAAAACTGTTTTTT
cdr3_aa: CASSLGVQEKLFF

j_call: TRBJ1-4
d_call: .
clone_size: .
v_call: TRBV4-3
cdr3_nt: TGCGCCAGCAGCCAGGGCGCCGGTAGACTGTTTTTT
cdr3_aa: CASSQGAGRLFF

j_call: TRBJ2-7
d_call: .
clone_size: .
v_call: TRBV25-1
cdr3_nt: TGTGCCAGCAGTGTAGGGGGAGCGGACGAGCAGTACTTC
cdr3_aa: CASSVGGADEQYF

j_call: TRBJ2-3
d_call: .
clone_size: few
v_call: TRBV7-2
cdr3_nt: TGTGCCAGCAGCTTTACAGGTCCCACAGATACGCAGTATTTT
cdr3_aa: CASSFTGPTDTQYF

j_call: TRBJ1-5
d_call: .
clone_size: few
v_call: TRBV12-3/TRBV12-4
cdr3_nt: TGTGCCAGCAGTTTAACAACAAATCAGCCCCAGCATTTT
cdr3_aa: CASSLTTNQPQHF

j_call: TRBJ1-5
d_call: .
clone_size: many
v_call: TRBV12-3/TRBV12-4
cdr3_nt: TGTGCCAGCAGCTTCGGGACTGGCAATCAGCCCCAGCATTTT
cdr3_aa: CASSFGTGNQPQHF

j_call: TRBJ1-2
d_call: .
clone_size: few
v_call: TRBV2
cdr3_nt: TGTGCCAGCAGACAGGAGATTAACTATGGCTACACCTTC
cdr3_aa: CASRQEINYGYTF

j_call: TRBJ2-5
d_call: .
clone_size: few
v_call: TRBV6-6
cdr3_nt: TGTGCCAGCAGTCCGAATCCCGGGGAGACCCAGTACTTC
cdr3_aa: CASSPNPGETQYF

j_call: TRBJ2-7
d_call: TRBD1
clone_size: many
v_call: TRBV4-3
cdr3_nt: TGCGCCAGCAGCCAAGGGGCAGGGGGCCGGTACGAGCAGTACTTC
cdr3_aa: CASSQGAGGRYEQYF

j_call: TRBJ1-4
d_call: .
clone_size: few
v_call: TRBV6-5
cdr3_nt: TGTGCCAGCAGTTACGGTCTGGGGGGGGAAAAACTGTTTTTT
cdr3_aa: CASSYGLGGEKLFF

j_call: TRBJ1-2
d_call: .
clone_size: many
v_call: TRBV20-1
cdr3_nt: TGCAGTGCTAGAAACAGAATAACTCTGGACTACACCTTC
cdr3_aa: CSARNRITLDYTF

j_call: TRBJ2-3
d_call: TRBD2
clone_size: many
v_call: TRBV7-9
cdr3_nt: TGTGCCAGCAGCCTAAGACTAGCGGGGGCAGATACGCAGTATTTT
cdr3_aa: CASSLRLAGADTQYF

j_call: TRBJ1-1
d_call: .
clone_size: many
v_call: TRBV12-3/TRBV12-4
cdr3_nt: TGTGCCAGCAGTCTCGGACACCAGAACACTGAAGCTTTCTTT
cdr3_aa: CASSLGHQNTEAFF

j_call: TRBJ2-3
d_call: TRBD1
clone_size: many
v_call: TRBV29-1
cdr3_nt: TGCAGCGTAGCCGGGACAGGGGGCAGAGATACGCAGTATTTT
cdr3_aa: CSVAGTGGRDTQYF

j_call: TRBJ2-1
d_call: .
clone_size: .
v_call: TRBV11-2
cdr3_nt: TGTGCCAGCAGCTTACAGGGGGTAGGGACTATCAATGAGCAGTTCTTC
cdr3_aa: CASSLQGVGTINEQFF

j_call: TRBJ2-1
d_call: .
clone_size: many
v_call: TRBV24-1
cdr3_nt: TGTGCCACCCGTGGGGGGAGTCGGAACAATGAGCAGTTCTTC
cdr3_aa: CATRGGSRNNEQFF

j_call: TRBJ2-7
d_call: TRBD2
clone_size: .
v_call: TRBV7-9
cdr3_nt: TGTGCCAGCAGCTTAGCGGGACTAGGCTACGAGCAGTACTTC
cdr3_aa: CASSLAGLGYEQYF

j_call: TRBJ2-7
d_call: .
clone_size: .
v_call: TRBV20-1
cdr3_nt: TGCAGTGCTAGGAACAGGGAGTACGAGCAGTACTTC
cdr3_aa: CSARNREYEQYF

j_call: TRBJ2-1
d_call: TRBD2
clone_size: many
v_call: TRBV12-3/TRBV12-4
cdr3_nt: TGTGCCAGCAGCCCGACTAGCGGGAGTTACAATGAGCAGTTCTTC
cdr3_aa: CASSPTSGSYNEQFF

j_call: TRBJ2-3
d_call: .
clone_size: .
v_call: TRBV28
cdr3_nt: TGTGCCAGCAGTTTAGTAGATGGCACAGATACGCAGTATTTT
cdr3_aa: CASSLVDGTDTQYF

j_call: TRBJ2-7
d_call: TRBD2
clone_size: few
v_call: TRBV5-6
cdr3_nt: TGTGCCAGCAGCTCCCCGGGGGGGACTAGCGGAGGCGAGCAGTACTTC
cdr3_aa: CASSSPGGTSGGEQYF

j_call: TRBJ2-5
d_call: .
clone_size: .
v_call: TRBV5-1
cdr3_nt: TGCGCCAGCAGCTTGGGGGGAGAGGTCCAAGAGACCCAGTACTTC
cdr3_aa: CASSLGGEVQETQYF

j_call: TRBJ1-4
d_call: .
clone_size: many
v_call: TRBV29-1
cdr3_nt: TGCAGCGCCCTGGGGCAGGGAAAGGAAAAACTGTTTTTT
cdr3_aa: CSALGQGKEKLFF

j_call: TRBJ1-5
d_call: .
clone_size: few
v_call: TRBV11-2
cdr3_nt: TGTGCCAGCAGCTCCCAAGAGGGGCAGCCCCAGCATTTT
cdr3_aa: CASSSQEGQPQHF

j_call: TRBJ2-2
d_call: TRBD2
clone_size: .
v_call: TRBV7-2
cdr3_nt: TGTGCCAGCAGCTCTAGAGCGGGGAGGAACACCGGGGAGCTGTTTTTT
cdr3_aa: CASSSRAGRNTGELFF

j_call: TRBJ1-1
d_call: TRBD1
clone_size: few
v_call: TRBV4-3
cdr3_nt: TGCGCCAGCAGCCAAGATCTGTTAGGGACAGGCCGCGGGAGCTCTGAAGCTTTCTTT
cdr3_aa: CASSQDLLGTGRGSSEAFF

j_call: TRBJ2-5
d_call: .
clone_size: .
v_call: TRBV4-1
cdr3_nt: TGCGCCAGCAGCCAAGAGTTCCAGCGGAATACCCAAGAGACCCAGTACTTC
cdr3_aa: CASSQEFQRNTQETQYF

j_call: TRBJ2-1
d_call: TRBD1
clone_size: few
v_call: TRBV6-1
cdr3_nt: TGTGCCAGCAGGCGGGCCGGACAGGGGGCCCATGAGCAGTTCTTC
cdr3_aa: CASRRAGQGAHEQFF

j_call: TRBJ2-1
d_call: .
clone_size: few
v_call: TRBV10-1
cdr3_nt: TGCGCCAGCAGTGAGTACAAGGGGAGTGAGCAGTTCTTC
cdr3_aa: CASSEYKGSEQFF

j_call: TRBJ2-2
d_call: .
clone_size: .
v_call: TRBV4-3
cdr3_nt: TGCGCCAGCAGCCACGACAGGAGAACCGGGGAGCTGTTTTTT
cdr3_aa: CASSHDRRTGELFF

j_call: TRBJ2-2
d_call: .
clone_size: .
v_call: TRBV7-2
cdr3_nt: TGTGCCAGCAGCTTAGAGGTGACTACTAACCGGGAGCTGTTTTTT
cdr3_aa: CASSLEVTTNRELFF

j_call: TRBJ1-1
d_call: .
clone_size: .
v_call: TRBV20-1
cdr3_nt: TGCAGTGCACAGAATGGGGCTATCCCTGAAGCTTTCTTT
cdr3_aa: CSAQNGAIPEAFF

j_call: TRBJ2-5
d_call: TRBD1
clone_size: .
v_call: TRBV10-3
cdr3_nt: TGTGCCATCAGGGGTGCAAAGGGACAGGGAGACGAGACCCAGTACTTC
cdr3_aa: CAIRGAKGQGDETQYF

j_call: TRBJ2-2
d_call: TRBD2
clone_size: .
v_call: TRBV24-1
cdr3_nt: TGTGCCACCAGTGACCCCGGACTAGCGGGAACCGGGGAGCTGTTTTTT
cdr3_aa: CATSDPGLAGTGELFF

j_call: TRBJ1-5
d_call: .
clone_size: few
v_call: TRBV12-3/TRBV12-4
cdr3_nt: TGTGCCAGCAGGACAGGTGCTCAGGGGCCCCAGCATTTT
cdr3_aa: CASRTGAQGPQHF

j_call: TRBJ2-7
d_call: TRBD2
clone_size: once
v_call: TRBV20-1
cdr3_nt: TGCAGTGCTCCGACGGGTAGCGGGGGTTTCGACGAGCAGTACTTC
cdr3_aa: CSAPTGSGGFDEQYF